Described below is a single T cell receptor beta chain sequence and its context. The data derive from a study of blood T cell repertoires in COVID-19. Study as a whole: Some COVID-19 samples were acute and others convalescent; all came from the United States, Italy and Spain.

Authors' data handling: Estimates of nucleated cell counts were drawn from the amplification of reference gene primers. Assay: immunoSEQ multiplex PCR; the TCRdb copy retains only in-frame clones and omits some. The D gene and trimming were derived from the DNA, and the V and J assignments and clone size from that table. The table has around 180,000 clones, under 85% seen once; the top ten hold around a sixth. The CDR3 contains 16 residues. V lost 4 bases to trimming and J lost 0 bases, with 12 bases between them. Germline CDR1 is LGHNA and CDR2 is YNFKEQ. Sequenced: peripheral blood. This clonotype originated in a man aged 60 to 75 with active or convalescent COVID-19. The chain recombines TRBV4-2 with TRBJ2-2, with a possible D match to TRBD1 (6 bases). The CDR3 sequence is CASSRRGHSNTGELFF. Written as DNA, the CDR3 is TGTGCCAGCAGCCGTAGGGGACACTCGAACACCGGGGAGCTGTTTTTT.